Listed here are 3 T cell receptor beta chains from one sample, sequenced in a study of cytomegalovirus exposure and HLA in healthy donors. The PCR used 60 Vbeta and 13 Jbeta primers. Some clones are missing from TCRdb's copy, which holds only in-frame ones; the method was immunoSEQ multiplex PCR. Listed are around 100,000 clones; approximately 3.5% falls within the top ten. The specimen was PBMCs. The receptors stem from a man aged 40-49 years in good health and CMV-seronegative.

This chain connects TRBV28 to TRBJ1-1; D unclear. V gave up 0 bases and J gave up 0 bases, with 14 bases separating them. Germline-derived CDR1 and CDR2 are MDHEN and SYDVKM. This CDR3 is 17 amino acids long. The CDR3 DNA reads TGTGCCAGCAGTTTATGGGACTCATTAGGCATGAACACTGAAGCTTTCTTT. Its protein product is CASSLWDSLGMNTEAFF.

Concerning this clone itself: Other DNA sequences in this sample translate to the same CDR3. V gene TRBV5-1 combines with J gene TRBJ1-2; tentative D call: TRBD1 (6 bases). Germline lookup yields CDR1 SGHRS and CDR2 YFSETQ. The CDR3 is 17 residues long. Trimming stripped 2 bases from V and 0 bases from J, with 17 bases between. DNA for the CDR3: TGCGCCAGCAGCTTCGGACAGACAGTTACCCCTAACTATGGCTACACCTTC. This sequence encodes CASSFGQTVTPNYGYTF.

The V and J genes are TRBV27 and TRBJ1-1; 11 bases are a match to TRBD1. This CDR3 has 14 amino acids. V was pared by 5 bases and J by 11 bases, with 10 bases of the junction left unmatched. Per the germline V gene, CDR1 is MNHEY and CDR2 is SMNVEV (reference sequence). The CDR3 sequence is CASSIRTGGSAAFF. The CDR3 nucleotides read TGTGCCAGCAGTATTAGGACAGGGGGCTCCGCGGCTTTCTTT.